The present T cell receptor beta chain was sequenced within a study of Ad26.COV2.S vaccination and SARS-CoV-2 variants. Study results and caveats: The study found higher spike-specific TCR breadth in vaccine than placebo recipients.

Germline assignment: CDR1 SGHRS and CDR2 YFSETQ. This CDR3 contains 15 residues. J gave up 2 bases and V 0 bases, and 2 bases lay outside the gene matches. Described treatment: around 19 received Ad26.COV2.S at low or high dose, single or two shots; 5 received placebo; per-sample allocation not given. On day 63 after the first injection, vaccine and placebo recipients gave samples. About this clone itself: Its target is not known.

Data came from immunoSEQ multiplex PCR; TCRdb stores just in-frame clones and leaves some out. The sample includes 350,000 to 500,000 clones, roughly 90% of them seen just once. V gene TRBV5-1 combines with J gene TRBJ2-7; 10 bases align to TRBD2. The sequencing used peripheral blood, collected in a trial of Ad26.COV2.S vaccine versus placebo. This receptor was obtained from a person between 18 and 65 years old who received the Ad26.COV2.S COVID-19 vaccine or a placebo. CDR3 protein: CASSLDGTSAYEQYF. Written as DNA, the CDR3 is TGCGCCAGCAGCTTGGACGGGACTAGCGCCTACGAGCAGTACTTC.